A single sample is the source of the 8 T cell receptor beta chains below, sequenced in a study of blood T cells in healthy people across ages. A second PCR of about 6 to 12 cycles used a sample-barcoded 5' primer and a J-beta primer mix. MiXCR, applied by TCRdb to the 5' RACE reads, yields one record per CDR3 protein. The data contain roughly 900,000 distinct CDR3 sequences, under 30% of them seen just once; the ten biggest clones take up roughly 17%. What was sequenced was blood. The receptor set was obtained from an elderly woman in good health.

This clonotype was counted between two and nine times. It is likely a read error: a sequence one base away is far more abundant. The rearrangement uses TRBV7-2 and TRBJ2-7; D is unresolved. This CDR3 comprises 12 residues. Trimming took 0 bases from V and 10 from J, leaving 10 bases between them. Germline V CDR1 and CDR2: SGHTA, FQGNSA. CDR3 nucleotide sequence: TGTGCCAGCAGCTTAGCTCAAGAGGCCCAGTACTTC. It translates to CASSLAQEAQYF.

This clonotype was counted at least ten times. V is TRBV9 and J is TRBJ2-3; TRBD1 matches at 8 bases. V was clipped by 4 bases and J by 3 bases; unmatched bases: 10. The CDR3 is 16 residues long. Germline V gives CDR1 SGDLS, CDR2 YYNGEE. The CDR3: CASSIRQGLGTDTQYF. CDR3 bases: TGTGCCAGCAGCATCCGACAGGGGTTGGGGACAGATACGCAGTATTTT.

This chain joins TRBV3-1 and TRBJ2-7, with TRBD2 matching over 7 bases. Per the germline V gene, CDR1 is LGHDT and CDR2 is YNNKEL (reference sequence). The junction had 11 bases not matched to a gene; V was cut back by 4 bases and J by 5 bases. The CDR3 runs 15 residues. The CDR3 bases are TGTGCCAGCAGCCTAGACGCGGGGGTTCCCGACGAGCAGTACTTC. Translating gives CASSLDAGVPDEQYF.

In its sample, this clonotype was seen many times. J is TRBJ2-3 and V is TRBV27, with D possibly being TRBD1 (6 bases). The germline V gene encodes CDR1 MNHEY and CDR2 SMNVEV (reference sequence). V lost 2 bases to trimming and J lost 0 bases, with 12 bases between them. The CDR3 consists of 16 residues. The CDR3 spells CASSLRMRGSTDTQYF. The DNA for the CDR3 is TGTGCCAGCAGTTTAAGGATGAGGGGGAGCACAGATACGCAGTATTTT.

This clonotype appeared a few times. The chain has TRBV20-1 and TRBJ1-2, with 10 bases matching TRBD1. The CDR3 has 14 amino acids. Per the germline V gene, CDR1 is DFQATT and CDR2 is SNEGSKA (reference sequence). The junction had 8 bases not matched to a gene; V was cut back by 3 bases and J by 7 bases. The CDR3 here is CSARPGQGIGGYTF. DNA for the CDR3: TGCAGTGCTAGGCCGGGACAGGGGATAGGTGGCTACACCTTC.

A few counts support this clonotype. This may be a read error, as it is one base from a much larger clone. J is TRBJ1-4 and V is TRBV5-1; unclear D gene. The length of the CDR3 is 14 residues. Germline values: CDR1 SGHRS, CDR2 YFSETQ. CDR3 in DNA: TGCGCCAGCAGCCCGGAATCCACTAATGAAAAACGGTTTTTT. The encoded protein is CASSPESTNEKRFF. Using reference TRBV5-1 and TRBJ1-4 for the parts outside the CDR3, the full variable domain is KAGVTQTPRYLIKTRGQQVTLSCSPISGHRSVSWYQQTPGQGLQFLFEYFSETQRNKGNFPGRFSGRQFSNSRSEMNVSTLELGDSALYLCASSPESTNEKRFFGSGTQLSVL.

This sequence joins TRBV14 and TRBJ1-2; D is undetermined. From germline, CDR1 is SGHDN and CDR2 FVKESK. Trimming took 0 bases from V and 13 from J, leaving 24 bases between them. The length of the CDR3 is 16 residues. The CDR3 nucleotides read TGTGCCAGCAGCCAAGACGGTAGAGACAAACGACCAAATCGCACCTTC. This codes for CASSQDGRDKRPNRTF.

The rearrangement links TRBV7-2 to TRBJ2-2; 8 bases are shared with TRBD2. CDR1 and CDR2 (germline): SGHTA, FQGNSA. The trim removed 5 bases at V and 4 bases at J, leaving 9 bases unmatched. This CDR3 has 16 residues. Here the CDR3 reads CASSPRGLGITGELFF. The CDR3 DNA is TGTGCCAGCAGCCCCCGGGGACTAGGTATCACCGGGGAGCTGTTTTTT.